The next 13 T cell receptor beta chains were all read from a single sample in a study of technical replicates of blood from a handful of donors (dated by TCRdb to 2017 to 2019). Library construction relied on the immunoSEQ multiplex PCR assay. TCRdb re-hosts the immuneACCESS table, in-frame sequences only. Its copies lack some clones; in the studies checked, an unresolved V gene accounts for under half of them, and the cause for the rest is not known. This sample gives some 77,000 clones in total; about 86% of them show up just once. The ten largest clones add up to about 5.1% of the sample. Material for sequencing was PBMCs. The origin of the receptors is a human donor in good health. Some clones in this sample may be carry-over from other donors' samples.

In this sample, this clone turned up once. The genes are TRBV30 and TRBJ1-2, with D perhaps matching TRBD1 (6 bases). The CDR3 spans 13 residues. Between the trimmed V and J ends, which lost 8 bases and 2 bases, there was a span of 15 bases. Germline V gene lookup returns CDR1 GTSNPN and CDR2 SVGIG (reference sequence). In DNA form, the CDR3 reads TGTGCCCGCTACAGGGTCACGAACTATGGCTACACCTTC. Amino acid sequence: CARYRVTNYGYTF.

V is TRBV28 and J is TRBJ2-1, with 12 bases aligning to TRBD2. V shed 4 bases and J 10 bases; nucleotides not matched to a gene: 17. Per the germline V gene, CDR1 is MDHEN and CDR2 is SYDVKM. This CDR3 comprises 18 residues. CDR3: CASSSNARSSGRAPEQFF. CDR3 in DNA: TGTGCCAGCAGTTCAAACGCCCGATCTAGCGGGAGGGCCCCCGAGCAGTTCTTC. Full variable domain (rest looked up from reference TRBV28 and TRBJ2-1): DVKVTQSSRYLVKRTGEKVFLECVQDMDHENMFWYRQDPGLGLRLIYFSYDVKMKEKGDIPEGYSVSREKKERFSLILESASTNQTSMYLCASSSNARSSGRAPEQFFGPGTRLTVL.

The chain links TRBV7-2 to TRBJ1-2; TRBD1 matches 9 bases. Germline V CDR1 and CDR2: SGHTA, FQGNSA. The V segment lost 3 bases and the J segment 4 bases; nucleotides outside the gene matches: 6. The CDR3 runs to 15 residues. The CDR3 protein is CASSFYRGRGYGYTF. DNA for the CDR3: TGTGCCAGCAGCTTCTACAGGGGGCGCGGCTATGGCTACACCTTC.

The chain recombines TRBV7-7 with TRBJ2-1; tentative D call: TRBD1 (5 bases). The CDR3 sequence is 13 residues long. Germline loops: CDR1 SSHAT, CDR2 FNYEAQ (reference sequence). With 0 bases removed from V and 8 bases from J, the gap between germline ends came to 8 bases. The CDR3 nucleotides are TGTGCCAGCAGCTTAGCGGGGCATGATGAGCAGTTCTTC. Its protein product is CASSLAGHDEQFF.

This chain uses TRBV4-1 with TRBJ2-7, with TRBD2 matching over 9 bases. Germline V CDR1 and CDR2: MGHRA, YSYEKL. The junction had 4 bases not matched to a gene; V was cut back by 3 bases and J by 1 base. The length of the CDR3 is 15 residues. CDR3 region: CASSHLTSGSYEQYF. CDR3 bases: TGCGCCAGCAGCCATTTGACTAGCGGTTCCTACGAGCAGTACTTC.

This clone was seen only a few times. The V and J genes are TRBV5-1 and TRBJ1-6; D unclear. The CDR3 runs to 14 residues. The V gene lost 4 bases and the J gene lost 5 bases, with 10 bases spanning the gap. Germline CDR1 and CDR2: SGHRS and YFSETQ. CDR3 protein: CASSGEKNNSPLHF. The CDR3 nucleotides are TGCGCCAGCAGCGGGGAGAAAAATAATTCACCCCTCCACTTT.

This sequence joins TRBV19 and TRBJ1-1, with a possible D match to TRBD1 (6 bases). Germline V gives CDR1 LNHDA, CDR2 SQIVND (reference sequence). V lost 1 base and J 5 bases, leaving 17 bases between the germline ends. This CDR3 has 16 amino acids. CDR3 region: CASSIAFGGARTEAFF. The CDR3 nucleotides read TGTGCCAGTAGTATAGCTTTCGGGGGGGCGCGGACTGAAGCTTTCTTT.

CDR3 protein: CASSVQGYEQFF. The CDR3 nucleotides read TGTGCCAGCAGTGTTCAGGGTTATGAGCAGTTCTTC. The V gene is TRBV25-1, the J gene TRBJ2-1; tentatively, D is TRBD1 (5 bases). The CDR3 runs to 12 residues. CDR1 and CDR2 (germline): MGHDK, SYGVNS. Trimming took off 4 bases at V and 8 bases at J, with 9 bases between the two ends.

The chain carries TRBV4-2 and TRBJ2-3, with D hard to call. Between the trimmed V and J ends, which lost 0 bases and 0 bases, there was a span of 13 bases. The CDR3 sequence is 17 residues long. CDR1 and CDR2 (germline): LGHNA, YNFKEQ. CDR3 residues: CASSQDPRSWSTDTQYF. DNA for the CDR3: TGTGCCAGCAGCCAAGATCCTCGGTCCTGGAGCACAGATACGCAGTATTTT.

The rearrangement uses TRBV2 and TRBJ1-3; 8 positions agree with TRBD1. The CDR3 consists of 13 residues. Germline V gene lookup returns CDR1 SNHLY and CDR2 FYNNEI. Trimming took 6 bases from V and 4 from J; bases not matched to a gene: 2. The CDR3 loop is CASSRDRGNTIYF. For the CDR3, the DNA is TGTGCCAGCAGCAGGGACAGGGGAAACACCATATATTTT.

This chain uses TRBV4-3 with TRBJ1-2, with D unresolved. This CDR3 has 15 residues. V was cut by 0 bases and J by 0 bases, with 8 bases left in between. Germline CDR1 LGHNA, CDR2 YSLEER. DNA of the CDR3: TGCGCCAGCAGCCAAGAAATGACACCTAACTATGGCTACACCTTC. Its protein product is CASSQEMTPNYGYTF.

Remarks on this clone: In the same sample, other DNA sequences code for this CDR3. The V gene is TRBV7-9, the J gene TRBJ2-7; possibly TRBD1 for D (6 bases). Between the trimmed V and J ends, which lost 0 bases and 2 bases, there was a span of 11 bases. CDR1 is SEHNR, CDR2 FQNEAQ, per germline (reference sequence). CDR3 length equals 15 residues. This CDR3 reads CASSLASGTTYEQYF. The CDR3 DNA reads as TGTGCCAGCAGCTTAGCGTCCGGGACAACCTACGAGCAGTACTTC.

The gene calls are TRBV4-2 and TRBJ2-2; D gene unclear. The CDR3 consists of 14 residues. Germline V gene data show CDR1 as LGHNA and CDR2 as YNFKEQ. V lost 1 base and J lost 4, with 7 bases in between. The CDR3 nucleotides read TGTGCCAGCAGCCAAGCCTCTCCCACCGGGGAGCTGTTTTTT. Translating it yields CASSQASPTGELFF.